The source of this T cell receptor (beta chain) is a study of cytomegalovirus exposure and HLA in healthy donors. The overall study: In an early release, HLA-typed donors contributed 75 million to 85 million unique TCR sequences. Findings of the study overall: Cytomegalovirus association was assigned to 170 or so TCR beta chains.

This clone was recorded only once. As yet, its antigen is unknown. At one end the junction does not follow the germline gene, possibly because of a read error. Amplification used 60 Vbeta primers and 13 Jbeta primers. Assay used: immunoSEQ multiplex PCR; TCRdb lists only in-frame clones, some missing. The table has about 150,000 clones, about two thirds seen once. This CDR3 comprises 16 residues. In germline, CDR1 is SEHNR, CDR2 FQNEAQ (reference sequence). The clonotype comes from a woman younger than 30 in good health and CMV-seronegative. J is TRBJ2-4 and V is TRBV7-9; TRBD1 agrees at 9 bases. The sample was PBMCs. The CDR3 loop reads CSSSLDTGTGRNIQYF. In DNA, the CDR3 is TGTTCCAGCAGCTTAGATACCGGGACAGGGAGGAACATTCAGTACTTC.